Below, 26 T cell receptor beta chains from the same sample are listed, as sequenced in a study of CD8+ T cells in alopecia areata. As to treatment: oral pan-JAK inhibitor, 5-10 mg twice daily. TCR sequencing used cDNA made by reverse transcription of extracted RNA. The table came from immunoSEQ multiplex PCR; TCRdb's copy has only in-frame clones and leaves some out. The sample records 150,000 to 200,000 clones, approximately 65% being singletons. The source material was CD4+ T cells sorted from blood, sampled at week 4, from a patient treated with tofacitinib. The receptors stem from a human donor with alopecia areata.

The chain couples TRBV13 to TRBJ1-2; D not certain. The V end was cut by 0 bases, the J end by 5 bases, with 7 bases between. The CDR3 totals 13 residues. The germline gives CDR1 PRHDT, CDR2 FYEKMQ (reference sequence). In nucleotides, the CDR3 is TGTGCCAGCAGCTTAGGCCGGGGTTATGGCTACACCTTC. Its protein is CASSLGRGYGYTF.

The chain employs TRBV9 and TRBJ1-2; D perhaps matches TRBD1 (5 bases). V lost 3 bases and J 3 bases, leaving 27 bases between the germline ends. Germline V gene lookup returns CDR1 SGDLS and CDR2 YYNGEE. The CDR3 is 19 residues long. The CDR3 DNA follows: TGTGCCAGCAGCGCAGCTAAGCTCGGGACGACGGCGATTTACTATGGCTACACCTTC. It translates to CASSAAKLGTTAIYYGYTF.

The chain combines TRBV5-4 with TRBJ1-2, with TRBD1 matching 7 bases. V lost 2 bases, J lost 8 bases, and 3 bases stayed unmatched. This CDR3 is built from 12 residues. Germline-derived CDR1 and CDR2 are SGHNT and YYREEE (reference sequence). CDR3 sequence: CASSLVGGGYTF. CDR3 bases: TGTGCCAGCAGCTTAGTAGGGGGCGGCTACACCTTC.

The chain combines TRBV5-1 with TRBJ2-5; 10 bases agree with TRBD2. CDR3 length: 16 residues. The germline gives CDR1 SGHRS, CDR2 YFSETQ. The V and J ends lost 1 base and 1 base, in that order; junction bases with no gene match: 4. The CDR3 loop is CASSLSASGGQETQYF. The CDR3 DNA reads TGCGCCAGCAGCTTGTCGGCTAGCGGGGGCCAAGAGACCCAGTACTTC.

The rearrangement joins TRBV4-2 to TRBJ2-3; D is unresolved. The CDR3 is 12 amino acids. The germline CDR1 and CDR2 sequences are LGHNA and YNFKEQ. The V end was cut by 7 bases, the J end by 0 bases, with 5 bases between. The CDR3 nucleotides are TGTGCCAGCAAAGGGAGCACAGATACGCAGTATTTT. Its translation is CASKGSTDTQYF.

This clone was detected a few times. The chain has TRBV29-1 and TRBJ1-5, with 10 positions matching TRBD1. The CDR3 covers 14 residues. V lost 7 bases to trimming and J lost 5 bases; unmatched junction nucleotides: 8. CDR1 and CDR2 (germline): SQVTM, ANQGSEA. CDR3 sequence reads: CSAILGTGDQPQHF. For the CDR3, the DNA is TGCAGCGCCATTTTGGGGACAGGGGATCAGCCCCAGCATTTT.

The chain employs TRBV27 and TRBJ1-6; a possible D gene is TRBD1 (5 bases). The CDR3 is made up of 16 amino acids. The germline gives CDR1 MNHEY, CDR2 SMNVEV (reference sequence). The germline V and J ends were trimmed by 6 bases and 8 bases, with 20 bases remaining between them. In nucleotides, the CDR3 is TGTGCCAGCAGCTTGTCTCCCGTATTGGGGGATTCACCCCTCCACTTT. This gives the protein CASSLSPVLGDSPLHF.

This chain joins TRBV29-1 and TRBJ1-2, with 12 nucleotides matching TRBD1. Germline V lookup: CDR1 SQVTM, CDR2 ANQGSEA. After removal of 5 bases from V and 2 bases from J, the junction contained 12 bases not matched to a gene. This CDR3 spans 17 amino acids. The CDR3 here is CSVTRGTGGAGNYGYTF. The CDR3 DNA follows: TGCAGCGTTACGCGTGGGACAGGGGGCGCGGGGAACTATGGCTACACCTTC.

In DNA, the CDR3 is TGTGCCAGCAGCCAGACGGTCCGGAAGGAGCAGTACTTC. This encodes CASSQTVRKEQYF. The chain is built from TRBV7-9 and TRBJ2-7; D gene unclear. The CDR3 is 13 amino acids. V was pared by 5 bases and J by 7 bases, with 15 bases between. Germline V gene lookup returns CDR1 SEHNR and CDR2 FQNEAQ (reference sequence).

The chain links TRBV7-2 to TRBJ2-1; D is uncertain. V gave up 1 base and J gave up 6 bases, with 13 bases separating them. This CDR3 is built from 15 residues. Germline V gene data show CDR1 as SGHTA and CDR2 as FQGNSA. The CDR3 nucleotides read TGTGCCAGCAGCTTAGACTCGATCCGAGGCAATGAGCAGTTCTTC. It yields the protein CASSLDSIRGNEQFF. Full variable domain (missing parts from reference TRBV7-2 and TRBJ2-1): GAGVSQSPSNKVTEKGKDVELRCDPISGHTALYWYRQSLGQGLEFLIYFQGNSAPDKSGLPSDRFSAERTGGSVSTLTIQRTQQEDSAVYLCASSLDSIRGNEQFFGPGTRLTVL.

This clone came up a few times. The chain has TRBV14 and TRBJ2-5, with D possibly being TRBD2 (5 bases). The CDR3 extends over 15 amino acids. Per germline, CDR1 SGHDN and CDR2 FVKESK. Deletions cut 4 bases from V and 1 base from J, with 13 bases between. Written as DNA, the CDR3 is TGTGCCAGCAGCCCTTTCGGACTGCTCCAAGAGACCCAGTACTTC. It translates to CASSPFGLLQETQYF.

The chain carries TRBV13 and TRBJ1-1, with a tentative D call TRBD1 (5 bases). Trimming took off 2 bases at V and 0 bases at J, with 7 bases between the two ends. The CDR3 contains 14 residues. Germline values: CDR1 PRHDT, CDR2 FYEKMQ (reference sequence). CDR3 sequence (DNA): TGTGCCAGCAGCTTATGGGGACTGAACACTGAAGCTTTCTTT. Encoded protein: CASSLWGLNTEAFF.

This clone has ten or more counts. The chain recombines TRBV7-9 with TRBJ2-7; D uncertain. Germline values: CDR1 SEHNR, CDR2 FQNEAQ (reference sequence). V was cut by 5 bases and J by 5 bases, with 7 bases left in between. This CDR3 is 11 amino acids long. The CDR3 loop reads CASSPQNEQYF. The DNA for the CDR3 is TGTGCCAGCAGCCCACAAAACGAGCAGTACTTC.

The sample holds a few counts of this clone. The chain couples TRBV7-9 to TRBJ1-4, with 9 bases lining up with TRBD1. Looked up from germline, CDR1 is SEHNR and CDR2 is FQNEAQ (reference sequence). The V segment lost 4 bases and the J segment 6 bases; nucleotides outside the gene matches: 9. The CDR3 runs 16 residues. The CDR3 nucleotides are TGTGCCAGCAGCTGGACGGGACAGGGACGATATGAAAAACTGTTTTTT. It yields the protein CASSWTGQGRYEKLFF.

The V and J genes are TRBV19 and TRBJ1-1, with a tentative D call TRBD1 (5 bases). The length of the CDR3 is 13 residues. Trimming shortened V by 0 bases and J by 11 bases, and 13 bases separated the two germline ends. The germline CDR1 and CDR2 sequences are LNHDA and SQIVND (reference sequence). This chain's CDR3 is CASSIDGTARAFF. The CDR3 nucleotides read TGTGCCAGTAGTATAGACGGGACGGCCCGGGCTTTCTTT.

The V call is TRBV29-1, the J call TRBJ1-3, with D tentatively TRBD1 (6 bases). CDR3 length: 14 amino acids. Trimming pared 6 bases from V and 0 bases from J, leaving 12 bases between. CDR1 is SQVTM and CDR2 is ANQGSEA in the germline V gene. The CDR3: CSVSRDNSGNTIYF. The CDR3 DNA reads as TGCAGCGTCTCCCGGGACAACTCTGGAAACACCATATATTTT.

This clone has only a few counts. V usage is TRBV7-2 and J usage is TRBJ2-3; TRBD2 aligns across 9 bases. This CDR3 is 16 amino acids long. Germline CDR1 reads SGHTA; CDR2 reads FQGNSA. Trimming at V came to 5 bases and at J to 2 bases, leaving 8 bases not matched to a gene. The CDR3 loop reads CASSQGGLAHTDTQYF. The CDR3 bases are TGTGCCAGCAGCCAGGGGGGACTAGCTCACACAGATACGCAGTATTTT.

This clone has only a few counts. The chain combines TRBV30 with TRBJ1-2; D not certain. Per germline, CDR1 GTSNPN and CDR2 SVGIG (reference sequence). V lost 3 bases, J lost 5 bases, and 1 base lay in between. The CDR3 has 9 residues. CDR3 region: CAWRYGYTF. The CDR3 nucleotides read TGTGCCTGGAGATATGGCTACACCTTC.

The chain uses TRBV7-3 and TRBJ2-3; the D is unclear. Trimming shortened V by 5 bases and J by 2 bases, and 8 bases separated the two germline ends. Germline V gene sequence: CDR1 SGHTA, CDR2 FQGTGA. The CDR3 length is 13 residues. This CDR3 is CASSLQATDTQYF. As DNA, the CDR3 is TGTGCCAGCAGCCTCCAGGCCACAGATACGCAGTATTTT.

This clone was recorded a few times. The chain uses TRBV2 and TRBJ2-3; D is possibly TRBD2 (7 bases). V shed 3 bases and J shed 2 bases, with 12 bases lying between them. CDR1 SNHLY and CDR2 FYNNEI come from the germline V gene. The CDR3 totals 15 residues. The CDR3 region has the DNA TGTGCCAGCAGTGATAGGGGGGGCCACACAGATACGCAGTATTTT. Translation gives CASSDRGGHTDTQYF.

This chain links TRBV25-1 with TRBJ2-7; D may match TRBD1 or TRBD2 (5 bases each). The CDR3 runs to 11 residues. Germline V lookup: CDR1 MGHDK, CDR2 SYGVNS. V lost 2 bases, J lost 6 bases, and 5 bases lay in between. CDR3 residues: CASSEGGEQYF. For the CDR3, the DNA is TGTGCCAGCAGTGAAGGGGGCGAGCAGTACTTC.

CDR3: CAISGTGNNQPQHF. The CDR3 nucleotides are TGTGCCATCAGTGGGACAGGGAACAATCAGCCCCAGCATTTT. This chain connects TRBV10-3 to TRBJ1-5; 8 bases are a match to TRBD1. This CDR3 has 14 amino acids. Trimming at V came to 4 bases and at J to 3 bases, leaving 2 bases not matched to a gene. Germline V CDR1 and CDR2: ENHRY, SYGVKD.

This rearrangement joins TRBV30 to TRBJ2-7; tentatively, D is TRBD2 (5 bases). The CDR3 length is 13 residues. Germline CDR1 GTSNPN, CDR2 SVGIG (reference sequence). V gave up 3 bases and J gave up 5 bases, with 14 bases separating them. The CDR3 reads CAWRSGLAHEQYF. The CDR3 DNA sequence: TGTGCCTGGAGGTCCGGACTGGCTCACGAGCAGTACTTC.

This clone was recorded a few times. The chain has TRBV11-1 and TRBJ2-2; 11 bases agree with TRBD2. With V trimmed by 3 bases and J by 6 bases, 0 bases remained unmatched. CDR1 SGHAT and CDR2 FQDESV come from the germline V gene (reference sequence). This CDR3 is built from 14 residues. CDR3 sequence: CASSLGLAAGELFF. DNA of the CDR3: TGTGCCAGCAGCTTGGGACTAGCGGCCGGGGAGCTGTTTTTT.

The rearrangement links TRBV27 to TRBJ2-5, with D possibly called TRBD1 or TRBD2 (5 bases each). Trimming shortened V by 7 bases and J by 1 base, and 13 bases separated the two germline ends. Germline CDR1 MNHEY, CDR2 SMNVEV (reference sequence). The CDR3 length is 14 residues. The CDR3 region is CASKGPSFQETQYF. CDR3 sequence (DNA): TGTGCCAGCAAGGGACCGTCCTTCCAAGAGACCCAGTACTTC.

The chain joins TRBV7-9 to TRBJ1-3; D perhaps matches TRBD1 (5 bases). Germline CDR1 is SEHNR and CDR2 is FQNEAQ (reference sequence). CDR3 length: 14 amino acids. V dropped 1 base and J dropped 2 bases, with 6 bases sitting between them. In DNA, the CDR3 is TGTGCCAGCAGCTTAGAGGGGCCTGGAAACACCATATATTTT. Translation gives CASSLEGPGNTIYF.